This T cell receptor beta chain was sequenced for a study of control samples from healthy donors and cancer patients. TCRdb's copy holds only in-frame clones and misses some; the assay was immunoSEQ multiplex PCR. The table records over 100,000 clones, 92% of them present only once. This sequence originates from a woman between 50 and 59 years old in good health. The specimen was blood.

CDR3 bases: TGTGCCAGCAGCGGAAAGGGGGGCTATAATTCACCCCTCCACTTT. This sequence encodes CASSGKGGYNSPLHF. This sequence joins TRBV9 and TRBJ1-6; maybe TRBD1 (6 bases). V was cut by 3 bases and J by 3 bases, with 10 bases left in between. From germline, CDR1 is SGDLS and CDR2 YYNGEE. This CDR3 spans 15 amino acids.